These 15 T cell receptor beta chains originate from one sample sequenced in a study of blood T cell repertoires in COVID-19. Repertoires were generated with immunoSEQ multiplex PCR, while TCRdb's copy carries only in-frame clones and drops some. The table shows around 250,000 clones, with 90% occurring only once. The source material was peripheral blood. These receptors were collected from a woman aged 60-70 years with COVID-19, enrolled during active disease.

This clone showed up just a few times. This chain uses TRBV5-1 with TRBJ2-2; no reliable D call. The CDR3 spans 13 residues. Between the trimmed V and J ends, which lost 3 bases and 4 bases, there was a span of 7 bases. Germline V CDR1 and CDR2: SGHRS, YFSETQ. In DNA, the CDR3 is TGCGCCAGCAGCTATGGCAGCACCGGGGAGCTGTTTTTT. Encoded protein: CASSYGSTGELFF.

This clone showed up just a few times. V and J are TRBV6-2 or TRBV6-3 and TRBJ2-7; 9 nucleotides line up with TRBD1. Germline V gene data show CDR1 as MNHEY and CDR2 as SVGEGT. Losses at the gene ends were 2 bases for V and 3 bases for J; bases not matched to a gene: 11. The CDR3 extends over 17 amino acids. The CDR3 DNA is TGTGCCAGCAGTTACCTGACCGGGGCGGGACAGGGCTACGAGCAGTACTTC. This sequence encodes CASSYLTGAGQGYEQYF.

This clone is a singleton in its sample. The chain recombines TRBV27 with TRBJ1-5; D uncertain. The CDR3 consists of 14 residues. Per the germline V gene, CDR1 is MNHEY and CDR2 is SMNVEV (reference sequence). Trimming took 4 bases from V and 6 from J, leaving 13 bases between them. The CDR3 DNA follows: TGTGCCAGCAGTTCCTCGAGCCTCGCTCAGCCCCAGCATTTT. Translated: CASSSSSLAQPQHF.

V is TRBV27 and J is TRBJ1-2, with a tentative D call TRBD1 (5 bases). The germline gives CDR1 MNHEY, CDR2 SMNVEV (reference sequence). V shed 6 bases and J shed 1 base, with 15 bases lying between them. This CDR3 spans 15 amino acids. The DNA of the CDR3 is TGTGCCAGCAGGCTCAGGGCAGACCTTAACTATGGCTACACCTTC. Protein product: CASRLRADLNYGYTF.

This chain uses TRBV27 with TRBJ2-1; possible D gene TRBD1, 6 bases. The CDR3 has 15 residues. The V end lost 4 bases, the J end lost 1 base, and 11 bases lay between the germline ends. Germline assignment: CDR1 MNHEY and CDR2 SMNVEV (reference sequence). This CDR3 reads CASSSRGHSYNEQFF. The CDR3 DNA sequence: TGTGCCAGCAGTTCCAGGGGACATTCCTACAATGAGCAGTTCTTC.

The genes are TRBV4-2 and TRBJ2-7, with D maybe TRBD2 (6 bases). There are 15 residues in the CDR3. Germline V lookup: CDR1 LGHNA, CDR2 YNFKEQ. Between the trimmed V and J ends, which lost 0 bases and 1 base, there was a span of 10 bases. The CDR3 DNA sequence: TGTGCCAGCAGCCAAGAGGCGGGGCGATCCTACGAGCAGTACTTC. Translated, it gives CASSQEAGRSYEQYF.

This sequence joins TRBV5-4 and TRBJ2-5; D is uncertain. The V gene lost 0 bases and the J gene lost 1 base, with 13 bases spanning the gap. This CDR3 spans 16 amino acids. Germline V gene sequence: CDR1 SGHNT, CDR2 YYREEE (reference sequence). CDR3: CASSLVVTPFQETQYF. As DNA, the CDR3 is TGTGCCAGCAGCTTGGTCGTGACACCCTTCCAAGAGACCCAGTACTTC.

The table lists this clone with a count of one. The V and J genes are TRBV6-5 and TRBJ1-1; D perhaps matches TRBD1 (5 bases). The CDR3 sequence is 13 residues long. CDR1 and CDR2 (germline): MNHEY, SVGAGI. The V and J ends lost 6 bases and 4 bases respectively, with 12 bases between them. The CDR3 DNA is TGTGCCAGCAGGGGGCAGGCAGGCACTGAAGCTTTCTTT. This sequence encodes CASRGQAGTEAFF.

This clone appeared a few times. The CDR3 region is CASSVGRGSGNTIYF. CDR3 nucleotides: TGTGCCAGCAGCGTAGGACGCGGCTCTGGAAACACCATATATTTT. J is TRBJ1-3 and V is TRBV9, with no clear D. Germline lookup yields CDR1 SGDLS and CDR2 YYNGEE. V lost 0 bases to trimming and J lost 0 bases, with 7 bases between them. The CDR3 is made up of 15 amino acids. The full variable domain, rest sourced from reference TRBV9 and TRBJ1-3, is DSGVTQTPKHLITATGQRVTLRCSPRSGDLSVYWYQQSLDQGLQFLIQYYNGEERAKGNILERFSAQQFPDLHSELNLSSLELGDSALYFCASSVGRGSGNTIYFGEGSWLTVV.

V is TRBV10-3 and J is TRBJ1-3; possibly TRBD1 for D (5 bases). CDR3 length: 15 amino acids. Germline V gene data show CDR1 as ENHRY and CDR2 as SYGVKD. V lost 0 bases, J lost 1 base, and 7 bases lay in between. The DNA for the CDR3 is TGTGCCATCAGTGAGTCCCCAGGGTCTGGAAACACCATATATTTT. This encodes CAISESPGSGNTIYF.

This chain joins TRBV7-9 and TRBJ2-5; TRBD2 is a possible D gene (7 bases). The germline gives CDR1 SEHNR, CDR2 FQNEAQ (reference sequence). V was trimmed by 4 bases and J by 5 bases, leaving 23 bases between them. This CDR3 is built from 17 residues. CDR3 in amino acids: CASSSTGGGRSWETQYF. DNA for the CDR3: TGTGCCAGCAGCTCGACTGGGGGGGGCCGGAGTTGGGAGACCCAGTACTTC.

This chain uses TRBV23-1 with TRBJ1-4, with D uncertain. TRBV23-1 is an open reading frame whose function is uncertain. The CDR3 contains 15 residues. V gave up 4 bases and J gave up 8 bases, with 17 bases separating them. CDR3 loop: CASSPRGHLREKLFF. CDR3 nucleotide sequence: TGCGCCAGCAGTCCTCGCGGTCACCTGAGGGAAAAACTGTTTTTT.

The rearrangement joins TRBV5-6 to TRBJ2-7, with 7 bases matching TRBD2. V dropped 0 bases and J dropped 7; count of bases not matched to a gene: 4. This CDR3 has 13 residues. Per the germline V gene, CDR1 is SGHDT and CDR2 is YYEEEE. The CDR3 region is CASSLAAGVEQYF. The DNA of the CDR3 is TGTGCCAGCAGCTTGGCCGCGGGGGTGGAGCAGTACTTC.

This clone appeared once. The chain has TRBV7-2 and TRBJ1-2; 8 bases align to TRBD1. The CDR3 length is 15 residues. Germline loops: CDR1 SGHTA, CDR2 FQGNSA. V was clipped by 1 base and J by 4 bases; unmatched bases: 5. In DNA form, the CDR3 reads TGTGCCAGCAGCTTAGGTCAGGGGGCGACCTATGGCTACACCTTC. The encoded protein is CASSLGQGATYGYTF.

The chain uses TRBV6-2 or TRBV6-3 and TRBJ2-4; D possibly corresponds to TRBD1 (7 bases). The CDR3 runs 15 residues. V was shortened by 6 bases and J by 6 bases, with 18 bases between the two germline ends. Germline V gene data show CDR1 as MNHEY and CDR2 as SVGEGT. Written as DNA, the CDR3 is TGTGCCAGCAGCTTCTCAGGGGGGTTGGTAAACATTCAGTACTTC. Its protein is CASSFSGGLVNIQYF.